The TCR beta chain under discussion was sequenced for a study of blood T cell repertoires in COVID-19 (dated by TCRdb to the early 2020s). Turning to the overall study: The collaborator samples originated in the United States, Italy and Spain and spanned the acute and convalescent phases of COVID-19. Deeply sampled blood TCRbeta repertoires from subjects exposed to, actively infected with, or recovered from COVID-19 were included in the dataset. The samples were drawn from the first 160 participants of the ongoing ImmuneRACE study and from roughly 1,300 subjects provided by 6 global collaborators. The repertoires were made available in a free public database intended to serve as a resource for research on the immune response to SARS-CoV-2. The sample metadata nearly always contained a de-identified subject ID, COVID-19 status, age in years and sex. Where available, HLA class I and class II types were obtained from metadata supplied by the sample provider rather than from assay-based typing. The prospective study material was composed of cDNA or gDNA derived from T cells, B-cell-depleted T cells, or PBMCs. What the study reported, not specific to this receptor: The quantity of clinical and demographic metadata differed by source and by participant and was supplied without curation.

Details on this clone: Its antigen is still unknown. No base quality values were provided; no much bigger clone lies one nucleotide off.

The CDR3 contains 11 residues, cysteine and phenylalanine counted. The retained sequence is limited to the CDR3, 33 bases, with the frame set at the first base. The V and J ends are trimmed by 3 bases and 5 bases, leaving 4 bases between them. The germline V gene (reference sequence) provides CDR1 LNHDA and CDR2 SQIVND. The collaborating institutions used their own protocols to collect whole blood in K2EDTA tubes. For TCRbeta analysis, collaborators shipped samples in one of three forms: frozen whole blood, isolated PBMCs, or DNA extracted from either of those sample types. TCRbeta CDR3 regions were amplified from genomic DNA by means of the immunoSEQ Assay, a bias-controlled multiplex PCR. The original pipeline was this. Nucleated cell counts per sample were estimated from amplification of reference gene primers within the assay. To quantify the absolute abundance of each unique TCRbeta CDR3 rearrangement, sequence reads were collapsed and filtered. For each sample, productive Simpson clonality was calculated by taking the square root of Simpson's diversity index across productive rearrangements. The source is immuneACCESS, and TCRdb retained only in-frame sequences with V and J called. Part of the clones is not carried over; for the studies checked, unresolved V genes explain less than half of this, and the remainder is unexplained. That table supplies the V and J calls and clone size; D and trimming were determined from the DNA. In this sample the table shows about 140,000 clones, around 90% of which occur a single time. The ten largest clones take up about 1.5% of the sample.

The sequencing input was peripheral blood. The origin of this receptor is a woman in her forties or fifties with acute or convalescent COVID-19. The sequence links TRBV19 to TRBJ2-5, with no reliable assignment of the D segment. The DNA sequence is TGTGCCAGTAGTATGGAGGAGACCCAGTACTTC. It specifies CASSMEETQYF.